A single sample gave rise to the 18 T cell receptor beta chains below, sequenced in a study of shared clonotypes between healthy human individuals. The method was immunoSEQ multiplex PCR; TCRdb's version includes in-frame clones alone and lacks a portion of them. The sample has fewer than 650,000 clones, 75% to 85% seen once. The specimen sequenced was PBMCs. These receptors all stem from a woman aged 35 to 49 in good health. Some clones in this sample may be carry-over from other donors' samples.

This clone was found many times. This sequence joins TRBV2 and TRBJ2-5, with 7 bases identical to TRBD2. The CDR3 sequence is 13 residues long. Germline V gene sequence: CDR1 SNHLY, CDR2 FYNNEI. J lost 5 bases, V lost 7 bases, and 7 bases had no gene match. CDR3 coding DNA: TGTGCCAGCACTGCGGGAGTAATGGAGACCCAGTACTTC. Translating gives CASTAGVMETQYF.

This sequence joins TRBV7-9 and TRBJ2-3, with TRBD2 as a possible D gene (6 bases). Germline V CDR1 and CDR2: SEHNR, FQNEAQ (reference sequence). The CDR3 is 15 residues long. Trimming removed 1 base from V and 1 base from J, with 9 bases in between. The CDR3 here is CASSLDAGRTDTQYF. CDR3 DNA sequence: TGTGCCAGCAGCTTAGACGCGGGGCGCACAGATACGCAGTATTTT.

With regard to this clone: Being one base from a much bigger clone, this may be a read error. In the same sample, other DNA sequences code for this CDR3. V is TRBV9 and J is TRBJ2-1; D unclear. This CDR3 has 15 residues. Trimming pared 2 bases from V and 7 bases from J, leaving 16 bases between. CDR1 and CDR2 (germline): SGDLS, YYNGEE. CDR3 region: CASSVGGRFENEQFF. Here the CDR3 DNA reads TGTGCCAGCAGCGTGGGCGGAAGGTTCGAGAATGAGCAGTTCTTC.

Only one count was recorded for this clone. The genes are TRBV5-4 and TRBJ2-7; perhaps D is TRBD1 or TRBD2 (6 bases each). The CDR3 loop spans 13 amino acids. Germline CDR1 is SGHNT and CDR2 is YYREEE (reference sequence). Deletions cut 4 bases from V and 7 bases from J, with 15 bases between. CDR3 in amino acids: CASSRDGGREQYF. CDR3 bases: TGTGCCAGCAGCCGAGACGGGGGCCGAGAGCAGTACTTC.

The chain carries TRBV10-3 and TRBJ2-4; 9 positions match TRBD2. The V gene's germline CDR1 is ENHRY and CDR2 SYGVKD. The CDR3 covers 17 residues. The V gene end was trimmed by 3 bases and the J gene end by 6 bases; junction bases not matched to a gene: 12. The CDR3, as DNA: TGTGCCATCAGTGATTCCGATAGCGGGAGAGGGGTAAACATTCAGTACTTC. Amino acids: CAISDSDSGRGVNIQYF.

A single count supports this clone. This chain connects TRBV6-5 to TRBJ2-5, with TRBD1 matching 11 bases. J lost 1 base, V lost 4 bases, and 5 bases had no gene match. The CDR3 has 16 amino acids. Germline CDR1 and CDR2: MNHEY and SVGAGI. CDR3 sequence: CASSLGTGGSQETQYF. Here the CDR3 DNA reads TGTGCCAGCAGTTTGGGGACAGGGGGGTCCCAAGAGACCCAGTACTTC.

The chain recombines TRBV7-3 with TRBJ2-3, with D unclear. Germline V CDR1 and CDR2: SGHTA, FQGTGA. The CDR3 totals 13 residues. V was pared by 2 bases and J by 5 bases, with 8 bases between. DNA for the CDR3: TGTGCCAGCAGCTTAGAAGGTCTAGATACGCAGTATTTT. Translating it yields CASSLEGLDTQYF.

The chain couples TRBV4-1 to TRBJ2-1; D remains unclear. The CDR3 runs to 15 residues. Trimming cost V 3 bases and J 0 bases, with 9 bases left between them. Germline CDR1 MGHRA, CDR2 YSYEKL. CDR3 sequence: CASSHGRSSYNEQFF. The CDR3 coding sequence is TGCGCCAGCAGCCACGGGCGTAGCTCCTACAATGAGCAGTTCTTC.

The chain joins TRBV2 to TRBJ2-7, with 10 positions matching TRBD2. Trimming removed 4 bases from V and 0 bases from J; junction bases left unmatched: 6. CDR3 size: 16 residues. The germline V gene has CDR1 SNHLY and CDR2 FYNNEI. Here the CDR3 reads CASSGGLAPSSYEQYF. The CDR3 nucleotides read TGTGCCAGCAGTGGGGGACTAGCGCCTAGCTCCTACGAGCAGTACTTC.

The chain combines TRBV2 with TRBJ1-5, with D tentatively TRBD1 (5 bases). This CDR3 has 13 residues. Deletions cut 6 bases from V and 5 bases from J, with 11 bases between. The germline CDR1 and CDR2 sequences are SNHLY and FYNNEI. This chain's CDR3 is CASRGMGDQPQHF. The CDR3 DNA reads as TGTGCCAGCAGGGGGATGGGGGATCAGCCCCAGCATTTT. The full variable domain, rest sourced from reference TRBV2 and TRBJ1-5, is EPEVTQTPSHQVTQMGQEVILRCVPISNHLYFYWYRQILGQKVEFLVSFYNNEISEKSEIFDDQFSVERPDGSNFTLKIRSTKLEDSAMYFCASRGMGDQPQHFGDGTRLSIL.

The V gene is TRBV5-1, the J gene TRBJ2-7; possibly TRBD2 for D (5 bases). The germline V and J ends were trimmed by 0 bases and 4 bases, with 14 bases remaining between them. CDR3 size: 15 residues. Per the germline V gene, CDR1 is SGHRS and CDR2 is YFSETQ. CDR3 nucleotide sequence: TGCGCCAGCAGCTTGGTAGTGGGAGACTTGTACGAGCAGTACTTC. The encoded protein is CASSLVVGDLYEQYF.

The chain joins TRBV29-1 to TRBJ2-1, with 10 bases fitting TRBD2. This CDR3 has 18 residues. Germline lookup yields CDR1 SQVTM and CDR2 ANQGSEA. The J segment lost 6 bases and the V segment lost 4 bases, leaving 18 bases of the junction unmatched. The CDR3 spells CSVVNRRDLAGASNEQFF. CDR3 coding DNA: TGCAGCGTTGTTAACAGGCGGGATCTAGCGGGAGCTTCCAATGAGCAGTTCTTC.

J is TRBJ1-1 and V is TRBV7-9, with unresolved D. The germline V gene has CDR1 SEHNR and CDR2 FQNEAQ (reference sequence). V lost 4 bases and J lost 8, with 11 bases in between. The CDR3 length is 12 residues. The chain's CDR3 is CASSSLGREAFF. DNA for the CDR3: TGTGCCAGCAGCTCCCTTGGGCGGGAAGCTTTCTTT.

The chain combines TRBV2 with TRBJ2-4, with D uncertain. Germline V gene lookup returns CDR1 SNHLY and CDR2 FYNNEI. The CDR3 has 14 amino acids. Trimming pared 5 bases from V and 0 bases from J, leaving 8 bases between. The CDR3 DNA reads TGTGCCAGCAGTTACACAGTAGCCAAAAACATTCAGTACTTC. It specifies CASSYTVAKNIQYF. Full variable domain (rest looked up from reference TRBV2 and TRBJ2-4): EPEVTQTPSHQVTQMGQEVILRCVPISNHLYFYWYRQILGQKVEFLVSFYNNEISEKSEIFDDQFSVERPDGSNFTLKIRSTKLEDSAMYFCASSYTVAKNIQYFGAGTRLSVL.

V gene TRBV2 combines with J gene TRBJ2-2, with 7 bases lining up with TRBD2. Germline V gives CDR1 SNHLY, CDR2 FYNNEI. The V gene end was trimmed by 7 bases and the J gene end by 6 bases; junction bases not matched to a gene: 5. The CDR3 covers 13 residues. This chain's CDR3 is CASTGRGAGELFF. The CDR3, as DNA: TGTGCCAGCACGGGGAGGGGTGCCGGGGAGCTGTTTTTT.

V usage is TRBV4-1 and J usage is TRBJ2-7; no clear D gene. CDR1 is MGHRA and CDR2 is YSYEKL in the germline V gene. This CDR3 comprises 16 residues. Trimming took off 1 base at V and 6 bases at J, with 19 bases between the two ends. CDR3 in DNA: TGCGCCAGCAGCCAAGGGGCAGGACCCTCAGTGGGCGAGCAGTACTTC. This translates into CASSQGAGPSVGEQYF.

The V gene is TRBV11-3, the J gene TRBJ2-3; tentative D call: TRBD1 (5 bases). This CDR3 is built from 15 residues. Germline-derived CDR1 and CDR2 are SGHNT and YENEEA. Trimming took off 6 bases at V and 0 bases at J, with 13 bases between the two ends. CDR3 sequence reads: CASSPGGHSTDTQYF. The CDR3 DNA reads TGTGCCAGCAGTCCCGGCGGACACAGCACAGATACGCAGTATTTT.

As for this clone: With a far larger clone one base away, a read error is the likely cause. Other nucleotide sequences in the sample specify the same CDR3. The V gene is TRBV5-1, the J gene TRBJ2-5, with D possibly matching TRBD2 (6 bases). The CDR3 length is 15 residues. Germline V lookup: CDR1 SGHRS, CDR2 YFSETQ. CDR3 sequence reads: CASSTSFGGGRAQYF. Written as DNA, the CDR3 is TGTGCCAGCAGCACCTCATTCGGGGGTGGAAGGGCCCAGTACTTC.